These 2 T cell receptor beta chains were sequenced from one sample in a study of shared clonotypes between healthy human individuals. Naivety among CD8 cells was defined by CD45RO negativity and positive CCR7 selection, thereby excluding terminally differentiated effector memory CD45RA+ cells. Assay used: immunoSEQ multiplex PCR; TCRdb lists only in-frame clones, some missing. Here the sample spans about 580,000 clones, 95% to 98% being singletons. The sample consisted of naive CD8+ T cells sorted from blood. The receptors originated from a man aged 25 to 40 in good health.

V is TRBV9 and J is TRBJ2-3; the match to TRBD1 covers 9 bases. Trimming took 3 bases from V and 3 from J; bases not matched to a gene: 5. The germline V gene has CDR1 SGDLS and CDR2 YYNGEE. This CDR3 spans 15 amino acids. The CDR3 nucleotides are TGTGCCAGCAGCGACCGGGACAGGGCAACAGATACGCAGTATTTT. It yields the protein CASSDRDRATDTQYF. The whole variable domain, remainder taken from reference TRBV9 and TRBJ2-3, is DSGVTQTPKHLITATGQRVTLRCSPRSGDLSVYWYQQSLDQGLQFLIQYYNGEERAKGNILERFSAQQFPDLHSELNLSSLELGDSALYFCASSDRDRATDTQYFGPGTRLTVL.

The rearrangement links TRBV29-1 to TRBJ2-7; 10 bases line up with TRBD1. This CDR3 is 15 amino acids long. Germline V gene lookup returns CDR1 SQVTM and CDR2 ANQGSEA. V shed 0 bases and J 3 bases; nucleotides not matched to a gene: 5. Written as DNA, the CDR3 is TGCAGCGTTGAAGATTGGGGGACAGGGGTCTACGAGCAGTACTTC. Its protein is CSVEDWGTGVYEQYF.